This T cell receptor beta chain was profiled in a study of OX40 agonist ivuxolimab in advanced cancers. Findings of the study overall: Among the lowest peripheral clonal expansion occurred in 0.1-3.0 mg/kg partial responders.

TCRdb keeps only in-frame clones here, not all; method: immunoSEQ multiplex PCR. The repertoire holds almost 70,000 clones, with approximately 90% as singletons. As for this clone: What it binds is not known.

The CDR3 runs to 15 residues. Germline values: CDR1 SGHNT, CDR2 YYREEE (reference sequence). Trimming took 5 bases from V and 3 from J; bases not matched to a gene: 7. The chain uses TRBV5-4 and TRBJ2-5; 10 bases are a match to TRBD2. The specimen comprised CD4+ or CD8+ T cells sorted from blood, sampled in a trial of the OX40 agonist ivuxolimab. This clonotype was obtained from an adult with an advanced solid tumor such as melanoma, head and neck, liver or kidney cancer. The CDR3 loop reads CASSPTSGPEETQYF. CDR3 coding DNA: TGTGCCAGCAGTCCGACTAGCGGGCCCGAAGAGACCCAGTACTTC.